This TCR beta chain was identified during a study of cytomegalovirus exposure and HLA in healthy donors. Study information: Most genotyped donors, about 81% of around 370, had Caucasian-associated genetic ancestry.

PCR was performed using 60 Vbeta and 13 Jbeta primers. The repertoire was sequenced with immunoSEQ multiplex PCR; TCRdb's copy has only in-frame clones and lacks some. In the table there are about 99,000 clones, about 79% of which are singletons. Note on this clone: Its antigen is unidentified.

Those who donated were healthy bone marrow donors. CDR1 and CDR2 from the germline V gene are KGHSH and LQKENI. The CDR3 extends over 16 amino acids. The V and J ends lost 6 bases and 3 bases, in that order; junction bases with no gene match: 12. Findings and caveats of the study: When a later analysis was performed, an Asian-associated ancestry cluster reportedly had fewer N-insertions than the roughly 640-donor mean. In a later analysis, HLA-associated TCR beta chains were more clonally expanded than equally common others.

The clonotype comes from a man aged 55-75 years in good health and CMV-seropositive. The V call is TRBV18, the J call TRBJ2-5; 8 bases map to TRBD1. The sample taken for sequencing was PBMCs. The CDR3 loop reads CASSPTTGQVKETQYF. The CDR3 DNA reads TGTGCCAGCTCGCCCACTACGGGACAGGTGAAAGAGACCCAGTACTTC.